This TCR beta chain was profiled in a study of cytomegalovirus exposure and HLA in healthy donors. The CDR3 runs to 15 residues. Looked up from germline, CDR1 is MNHEY and CDR2 is SMNVEV (reference sequence). Trimming took 5 bases from V and 0 from J; bases not matched to a gene: 5. The repertoire was sequenced with immunoSEQ multiplex PCR; TCRdb's copy has only in-frame clones and lacks some. The profile shows tens of thousands of clones, roughly 84% of them singletons. The receptor was derived from a woman aged 18-35 years in good health and CMV-seropositive. The chain has TRBV27 and TRBJ1-2, with 8 bases identical to TRBD1. Sequenced material: PBMCs. The CDR3 region is CASSPWTGSNYGYTF. The DNA for the CDR3 is TGTGCCAGCAGTCCCTGGACAGGGTCTAACTATGGCTACACCTTC.